This is a list of T cell receptor beta chains from one sample in a study of beta chain features in type 1 diabetes. Using immunoSEQ multiplex PCR, the repertoire was profiled, and TCRdb retains in-frame clones only, with some absent. The sample includes nearly 350,000 clones, approximately 8.2% of them seen just once. Sequencing was done on a sample of central memory CD4+ T cells from blood. These receptors were collected from a woman between 18 and 29 years old in good health. Each CDR3 is given with its conserved first and last residue. The D gene is left open where the match is weak. Size is stated for part of the rows, as once, few or many counts, or as a class when the clone is expanded.

v_gene,abundance,d_gene,j_gene,CDR3nt,CDR3aa
TRBV27,few,-,TRBJ1-1,TGTGCCAGCAGTCCCTTCCAGGGAGATCTTATGAACACTGAAGCTTTCTTT,CASSPFQGDLMNTEAFF
TRBV7-6,few,-,TRBJ2-7,TGTGCCAGCAGCTTCGCTGGGGCCTACGAGCAGTACTTC,CASSFAGAYEQYF
TRBV6-5,few,TRBD1,TRBJ2-1,TGTGCCAGCAGTTACTCGGGACAGACCAATGAGCAGTTCTTC,CASSYSGQTNEQFF
TRBV7-2,-,TRBD2,TRBJ2-3,TGTGCCAGCGGCAGACTAGCGGGGAGCACAGATACGCAGTATTTT,CASGRLAGSTDTQYF
TRBV4-1,-,-,TRBJ2-7,TGCGCCAGCAGCCAAACCCCATATACCAACTACGAGCAGTACTTC,CASSQTPYTNYEQYF
TRBV28,-,-,TRBJ2-3,TGTGCCAGCAGCCGACTGACTAACACAGATACGCAGTATTTT,CASSRLTNTDTQYF
TRBV10-3,-,-,TRBJ1-5,TGTGCCATCAGTGACACAGCGCTCCGGCCCAATCAGCCCCAGCATTTT,CAISDTALRPNQPQHF
TRBV25-1,-,TRBD2,TRBJ2-1,TGTGCCAGCAGTGAAGCCGGGACTAGCAATGAGCAGTTCTTC,CASSEAGTSNEQFF
TRBV15,-,TRBD1,TRBJ1-5,TGTGCCACCAGCAGCCGTACCCGGGACAGGGGCAATCAGCCCCAGCATTTT,CATSSRTRDRGNQPQHF
TRBV11-2,few,TRBD1,TRBJ2-7,TGTGCCAGCAGCTCATCCGGGACAGGGTCCCACGAGCAGTACTTC,CASSSSGTGSHEQYF
TRBV7-8,few,-,TRBJ2-1,TGTGCCAGCAGCTTAGTAGGGTCACTAACTGAGCAGTTCTTC,CASSLVGSLTEQFF
TRBV18,-,-,TRBJ2-7,TGTGCCAGCTCACCAAGGCGGGACGAGCAGTACTTC,CASSPRRDEQYF
TRBV7-6,few,-,TRBJ2-3,TGTGCCAGCAGCTTAGATAGCGTTTTAACTAGCACAGATACGCAGTATTTT,CASSLDSVLTSTDTQYF
TRBV4-3,few,-,TRBJ2-6,TGCGCCAGCAGGGACCAGAGGACTGGGGCCAACGTCCTGACTTTC,CASRDQRTGANVLTF
TRBV2,few,-,TRBJ1-2,TGTGCCACCCGACAGTTCCACTATGGCTACACCTTC,CATRQFHYGYTF
TRBV19,few,TRBD2,TRBJ2-2,TGTGCCAGCCGACTAGCGGGCACCGGGGAGCTGTTTTTT,CASRLAGTGELFF
TRBV6-5,few,-,TRBJ2-1,TGTGCCAGCAGTCGGGGCTCCTACAATGAGCAGTTCTTC,CASSRGSYNEQFF
TRBV7-2,few,-,TRBJ2-5,TGTGCCAGCAGCCCCCGGACTATGGGAGAGACCCAGTACTTC,CASSPRTMGETQYF